This TCR beta chain was identified during a study of Ad26.COV2.S vaccination and SARS-CoV-2 variants. Turning to the study itself: Administration of Ad26.COV2.S was intramuscular, either once or twice 56 days apart. Study-wide findings and caveats: Spike-specific TCR breadth in vaccine recipients exceeded that seen in placebo recipients.

On this clone itself: Its target is not known.

Documented treatment: around 19 received Ad26.COV2.S at low or high dose, single or two shots; 5 received placebo; per-sample allocation not given. Samples analyzed were those drawn on day 63 after the first vaccine or placebo injection. Donation came from an adult in Boston who was aged 18-55 years. The study used a vaccine consisting of an Ad26 vector that expressed Wuhan-strain SARS-CoV-2 spike. The CDR3 has 11 amino acids. Looked up from germline, CDR1 is KGHDR and CDR2 is SFDVKD. V lost 6 bases, J lost 5 bases, and 7 bases lay in between. Sequencing used immunoSEQ multiplex PCR; TCRdb keeps in-frame clones, though not all of them. The data contain around 300,000 clones, about 86% of them singletons.

The sequencing here drew on peripheral blood, taken in a trial of Ad26.COV2.S vaccine versus placebo. This sequence joins TRBV24-1 and TRBJ2-7, with D perhaps TRBD1 (6 bases). This TCR was recovered from a person aged 18-65 years who received the Ad26.COV2.S COVID-19 vaccine or a placebo. The DNA of the CDR3 is TGTGCCACCAGTTACAGGGACGAGCAGTACTTC. Protein: CATSYRDEQYF.